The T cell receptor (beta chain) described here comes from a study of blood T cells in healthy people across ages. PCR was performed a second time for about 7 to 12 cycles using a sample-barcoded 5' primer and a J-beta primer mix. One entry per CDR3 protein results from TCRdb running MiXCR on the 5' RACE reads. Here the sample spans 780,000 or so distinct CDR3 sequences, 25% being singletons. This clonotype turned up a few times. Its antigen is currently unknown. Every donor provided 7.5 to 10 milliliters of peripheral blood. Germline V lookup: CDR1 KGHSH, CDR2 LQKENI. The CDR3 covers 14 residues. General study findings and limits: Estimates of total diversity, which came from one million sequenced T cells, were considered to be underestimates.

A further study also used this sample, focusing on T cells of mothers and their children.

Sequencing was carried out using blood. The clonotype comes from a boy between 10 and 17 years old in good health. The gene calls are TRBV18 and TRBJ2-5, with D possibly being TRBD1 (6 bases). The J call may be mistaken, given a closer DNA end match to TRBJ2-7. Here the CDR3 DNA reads TGTGCCAGCTCGTTGACAGGCGACACCTACGAGCAGTACTTC. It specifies CASSLTGDTYEQYF.